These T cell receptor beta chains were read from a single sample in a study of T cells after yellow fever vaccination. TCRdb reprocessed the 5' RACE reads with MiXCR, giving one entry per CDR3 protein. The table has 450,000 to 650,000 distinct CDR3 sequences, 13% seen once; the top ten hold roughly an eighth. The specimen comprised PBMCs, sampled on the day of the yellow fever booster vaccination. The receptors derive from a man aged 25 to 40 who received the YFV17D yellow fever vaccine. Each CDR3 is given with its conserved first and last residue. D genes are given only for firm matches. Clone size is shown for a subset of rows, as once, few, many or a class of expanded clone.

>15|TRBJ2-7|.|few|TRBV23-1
CASSHSYRDPYEQYF
TGCGCCAGCAGTCATTCTTACAGGGACCCCTACGAGCAGTACTTC
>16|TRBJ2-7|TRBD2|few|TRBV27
CASSPVSSGSGYEQYF
TGTGCCAGCAGTCCTGTTTCCAGCGGGAGCGGGTACGAGCAGTACTTC
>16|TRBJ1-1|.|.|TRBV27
CASKRIGGTRPHEAFF
TGTGCCAGCAAACGAATAGGGGGTACCCGACCTCATGAAGCTTTCTTT
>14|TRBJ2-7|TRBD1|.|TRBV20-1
CSARSGTVGDEQYF
TGCAGTGCTAGGTCCGGGACAGTTGGCGACGAGCAGTACTTC
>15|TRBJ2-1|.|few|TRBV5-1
CASSLATTNYNEQFF
TGCGCCAGCAGCTTGGCAACCACCAACTACAATGAGCAGTTCTTC
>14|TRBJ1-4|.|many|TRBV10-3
CAISGERSDEKLFF
TGTGCCATCAGTGGTGAGAGGTCAGATGAAAAACTGTTTTTT
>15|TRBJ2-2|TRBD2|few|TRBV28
CASVLAGAGGGELFF
TGTGCCAGCGTCCTAGCGGGAGCCGGAGGCGGGGAGCTGTTTTTT
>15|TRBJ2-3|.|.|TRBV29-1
CSVGISDASSGTQYF
TGCAGCGTTGGAATCTCGGACGCCTCATCGGGAACGCAGTATTTT
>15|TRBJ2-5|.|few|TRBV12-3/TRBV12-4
CAISRWGPRQETQYF
TGTGCCATCTCCCGTTGGGGCCCTCGCCAAGAGACCCAGTACTTC
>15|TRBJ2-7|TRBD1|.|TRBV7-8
CASSPTRDRAYEQYF
TGTGCCAGCAGCCCTACCCGGGACAGGGCCTACGAGCAGTACTTC
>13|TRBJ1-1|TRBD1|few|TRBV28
CATKTGVSTEAFF
TGTGCCACAAAAACAGGGGTCTCCACTGAAGCTTTCTTT
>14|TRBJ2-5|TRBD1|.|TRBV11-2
CASSFTGGWETQYF
TGTGCCAGCAGCTTCACAGGGGGGTGGGAGACCCAGTACTTC
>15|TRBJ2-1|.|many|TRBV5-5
CASSLGSGRHNEQFF
TGTGCCAGCAGCTTGGGGAGCGGGCGACACAATGAGCAGTTCTTC
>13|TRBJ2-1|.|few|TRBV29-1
CSVEQPDYNEQFF
TGCAGCGTTGAACAGCCCGATTACAATGAGCAGTTCTTC
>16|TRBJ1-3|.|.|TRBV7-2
CASSSHSTGAGNTIYF
TGTGCCAGCAGCTCGCACTCCACTGGGGCTGGAAACACCATATATTTT
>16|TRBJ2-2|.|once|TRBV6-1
CASSPPVRGRPGELFF
TGTGCCAGCAGCCCCCCGGTTCGGGGGCGACCCGGGGAGCTGTTTTTT
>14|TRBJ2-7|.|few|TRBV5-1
CASSTVEFSYEQYF
TGCGCCAGCAGCACTGTAGAGTTCTCCTACGAGCAGTACTTC
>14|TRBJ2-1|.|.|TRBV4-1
CASSQVSTMDEQFF
TGCGCCAGCAGCCAAGTCAGCACTATGGATGAGCAGTTCTTC
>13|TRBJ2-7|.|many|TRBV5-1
CASRPTSSYEQYF
TGCGCCAGCAGACCGACTAGCTCCTACGAGCAGTACTTC
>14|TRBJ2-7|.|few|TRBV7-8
CASSLAGGRDEQYF
TGTGCCAGCAGCTTAGCGGGAGGACGGGACGAGCAGTACTTC
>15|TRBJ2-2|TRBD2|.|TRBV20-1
CSAIVSSGIGGELFF
TGCAGTGCTATTGTGTCTAGCGGGATTGGCGGGGAGCTGTTTTTT
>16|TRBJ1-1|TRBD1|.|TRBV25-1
CATKLRQGAYITEAFF
TGTGCCACCAAACTGCGCCAGGGGGCATATATAACTGAAGCTTTCTTT
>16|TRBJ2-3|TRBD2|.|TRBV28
CASRTTGGRAADTQYF
TGTGCCAGCAGAACCACAGGCGGGAGGGCCGCGGATACGCAGTATTTT
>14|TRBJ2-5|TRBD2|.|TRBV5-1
CASSPQRGRETQYF
TGCGCCAGCAGCCCCCAGCGGGGTCGGGAGACCCAGTACTTC
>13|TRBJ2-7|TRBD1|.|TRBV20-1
CSAPDRVSYEQYF
TGCAGTGCTCCAGACAGGGTGTCCTACGAGCAGTACTTC
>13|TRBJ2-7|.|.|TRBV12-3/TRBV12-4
CASSPTLASEQYF
TGTGCCAGCAGCCCCACCCTAGCTTCCGAGCAGTACTTC
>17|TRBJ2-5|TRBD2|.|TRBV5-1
CASSSPRTSGSAETQYF
TGCGCCAGCAGCTCCCCTAGGACTAGCGGATCAGCAGAGACCCAGTACTTC
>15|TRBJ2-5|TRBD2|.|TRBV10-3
CAIKGASGLQETQYF
TGTGCCATCAAAGGGGCTAGCGGGTTACAAGAGACCCAGTACTTC
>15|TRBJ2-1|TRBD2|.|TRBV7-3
CASSTGLAGVNEQFF
TGTGCCAGCAGCACCGGACTAGCGGGAGTAAATGAGCAGTTCTTC
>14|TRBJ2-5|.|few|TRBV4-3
CASSREGAHQGQYF
TGCGCCAGCAGCCGGGAAGGGGCCCATCAGGGCCAGTACTTC
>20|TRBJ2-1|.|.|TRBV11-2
CASSPTTTTSLPSSYNEQFF
TGTGCCAGCAGCCCAACCACGACGACCTCACTCCCGAGCTCCTACAATGAGCAGTTCTTC
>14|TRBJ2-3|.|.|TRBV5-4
CASSTDVGADTQYF
TGTGCCAGCAGCACCGACGTGGGGGCAGATACGCAGTATTTT
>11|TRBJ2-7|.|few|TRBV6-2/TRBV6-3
CASSPHKEQYF
TGTGCCAGCAGTCCCCATAAGGAGCAGTACTTC
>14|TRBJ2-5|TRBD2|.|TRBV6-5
CASSYSGPLTTQYF
TGTGCCAGCAGTTATAGCGGGCCACTGACGACCCAGTACTTC
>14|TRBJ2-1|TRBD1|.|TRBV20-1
CSASGTGANNEQFF
TGCAGTGCTAGTGGGACAGGGGCGAACAATGAGCAGTTCTTC
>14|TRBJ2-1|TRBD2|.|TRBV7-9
CASSLGGSSDEQFF
TGTGCCAGCAGCTTAGGCGGGAGTAGCGATGAGCAGTTCTTC
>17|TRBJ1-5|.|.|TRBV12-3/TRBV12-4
CASNRALSGGGNQPQHF
TGTGCCAGCAACCGCGCTCTATCTGGTGGGGGCAATCAGCCCCAGCATTTT
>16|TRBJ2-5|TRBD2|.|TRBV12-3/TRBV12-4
CASSFSLAAYQETQYF
TGTGCCAGCAGTTTCTCACTAGCGGCGTACCAAGAGACCCAGTACTTC
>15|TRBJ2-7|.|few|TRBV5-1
CASSLVTGPHYEQYF
TGCGCCAGCAGCTTGGTAACAGGGCCCCATTACGAGCAGTACTTC
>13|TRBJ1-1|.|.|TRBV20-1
CSARWTENTEAFF
TGCAGTGCTAGATGGACAGAGAACACTGAAGCTTTCTTT
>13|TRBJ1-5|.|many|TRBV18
CASSPAGDQPQHF
TGTGCCAGCAGCCCCGCAGGGGATCAGCCCCAGCATTTT
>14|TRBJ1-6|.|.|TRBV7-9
CASSLQGWGSPLHF
TGTGCCAGCAGCTTACAGGGGTGGGGTTCACCCCTCCACTTT
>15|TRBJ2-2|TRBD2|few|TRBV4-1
CASSHPPGTSGELFF
TGCGCCAGCAGCCATCCCCCCGGGACTAGCGGGGAGCTGTTTTTT
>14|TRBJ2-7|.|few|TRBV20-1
CSAPLSGHTYEQYF
TGCAGTGCCCCTTTGTCGGGACATACCTACGAGCAGTACTTC
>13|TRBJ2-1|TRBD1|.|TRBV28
CASRPRTGYEQFF
TGTGCCAGCAGACCCAGGACAGGGTATGAGCAGTTCTTC
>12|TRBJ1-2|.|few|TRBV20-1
CSALTAVYGYTF
TGCAGTGCTTTGACTGCTGTCTATGGCTACACCTTC
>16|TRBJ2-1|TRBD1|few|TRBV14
CASSQDSGQGRWEQFF
TGTGCCAGCAGCCAAGATTCGGGACAGGGGCGGTGGGAGCAGTTCTTC
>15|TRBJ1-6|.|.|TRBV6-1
CASSPGASYNSPLHF
TGTGCCAGCAGTCCGGGGGCGTCCTATAATTCACCCCTCCACTTT
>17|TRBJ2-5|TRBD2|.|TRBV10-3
CAISHLGGGQDQETQYF
TGTGCCATCTCCCACCTCGGGGGGGGCCAGGACCAAGAGACCCAGTACTTC
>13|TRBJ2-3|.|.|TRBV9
CASNPWRTDTQYF
TGTGCCAGCAACCCCTGGCGCACAGATACGCAGTATTTT
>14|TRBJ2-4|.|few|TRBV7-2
CASSLAVGGNIQYF
TGTGCCAGCAGCTTAGCGGTGGGGGGAAACATTCAGTACTTC